The next 32 T cell receptor beta chains were all read from a single sample in a study of radiotherapy plus CTLA-4 blockade in lung cancer. Produced via immunoSEQ multiplex PCR; TCRdb's table is partial and in-frame only. The sample lists 40,000 to 45,000 clones, 77% seen once, with over 2% in the top ten. Specimen: peripheral blood, collected from a patient treated with radiotherapy plus ipilimumab. The source is a human donor with non-small cell lung cancer whose response to radiotherapy plus ipilimumab could not be evaluated.

The chain joins TRBV19 to TRBJ2-5; D not certain. CDR3 length: 16 amino acids. CDR1 and CDR2 (germline): LNHDA, SQIVND (reference sequence). V was cut by 3 bases and J by 1 base, with 15 bases left in between. CDR3 loop: CASSIGIGGSQETQYF. In DNA, the CDR3 is TGTGCCAGTAGTATTGGTATCGGCGGATCCCAAGAGACCCAGTACTTC.

The sample holds a few counts of this clone. V gene TRBV7-2 combines with J gene TRBJ1-5; D remains unclear. The CDR3 is 13 residues long. The germline gives CDR1 SGHTA, CDR2 FQGNSA. V was clipped by 5 bases and J by 7 bases, with 12 bases between them. The CDR3 DNA follows: TGTGCCAGCAGCCCGGGGTGGAGGCAGCCCCAGCATTTT. It yields the protein CASSPGWRQPQHF.

The chain uses TRBV19 and TRBJ2-1, with TRBD2 matching 7 bases. J gave up 9 bases and V 6 bases, and 20 bases lay outside the gene matches. In germline, CDR1 is LNHDA, CDR2 SQIVND (reference sequence). The CDR3 length is 17 residues. The CDR3: CASRIIAGGSSGVEQFF. The CDR3 DNA reads TGTGCCAGTAGAATCATAGCGGGCGGGAGCAGCGGGGTTGAGCAGTTCTTC.

This clone was detected only a few times. The rearrangement joins TRBV7-9 to TRBJ1-6, with unresolved D. CDR1 and CDR2 from the germline V gene are SEHNR and FQNEAQ (reference sequence). Trimming left V 4 bases short and J 8 bases short, with 12 bases between. The CDR3 contains 14 residues. The DNA of the CDR3 is TGTGCCAGCAGCTCCCAAGCGAGTTATTCACCCCTCCACTTT. Its translation is CASSSQASYSPLHF.

The chain links TRBV7-2 to TRBJ1-4; D unresolved. The CDR3 loop spans 15 amino acids. Trimming stripped 0 bases from V and 7 bases from J, with 12 bases between. From germline, CDR1 is SGHTA and CDR2 FQGNSA. In DNA, the CDR3 is TGTGCCAGCAGCTTAGCAAGAGGGATGAGTGAAAAACTGTTTTTT. Protein: CASSLARGMSEKLFF.

The chain is built from TRBV2 and TRBJ2-3, with 8 bases aligning to TRBD2. J lost 1 base, V lost 7 bases, and 7 bases had no gene match. CDR3 length: 15 amino acids. The V gene's germline CDR1 is SNHLY and CDR2 FYNNEI. Here the CDR3 reads CASNQRGPRTDTQYF. In DNA form, the CDR3 reads TGTGCCAGCAACCAGCGGGGGCCCCGCACAGATACGCAGTATTTT.

The rearrangement joins TRBV10-1 to TRBJ1-4; D might be TRBD1 (6 bases). The CDR3 totals 16 residues. Germline V gives CDR1 WNHNN, CDR2 SYGVQD (reference sequence). Trimming removed 2 bases from V and 12 bases from J, with 22 bases in between. This CDR3 reads CASSETPGTPTPQLFF. The CDR3 region has the DNA TGCGCCAGCAGTGAGACCCCCGGGACACCAACCCCCCAACTGTTTTTT.

The count of this clone is one. V gene TRBV7-2 combines with J gene TRBJ2-7, with a weak D call TRBD2 (5 bases). The CDR3 length is 12 residues. The germline V gene encodes CDR1 SGHTA and CDR2 FQGNSA. V gave up 5 bases and J gave up 3 bases, with 8 bases separating them. CDR3 loop: CASSPAGYEQYF. The CDR3 DNA is TGTGCCAGCAGCCCCGCGGGCTACGAGCAGTACTTC.

This chain connects TRBV7-9 to TRBJ2-1; 12 positions match TRBD2. The junction had 10 bases not matched to a gene; V was cut back by 6 bases and J by 7 bases. The germline V gene has CDR1 SEHNR and CDR2 FQNEAQ (reference sequence). The CDR3 is made up of 16 amino acids. The CDR3 protein is CASRPGGLAGGNEQFF. The DNA of the CDR3 is TGTGCCAGCAGACCCGGGGGACTAGCGGGTGGAAATGAGCAGTTCTTC.

The CDR3, as DNA: TGTGCCAGCTCACCATTGGGCTTTTCCTACGAGCAGTACTTC. Translating gives CASSPLGFSYEQYF. The chain carries TRBV18 and TRBJ2-7; D unresolved. CDR1 is KGHSH and CDR2 is LQKENI in the germline V gene. The CDR3 sequence is 14 residues long. Trimming removed 2 bases at V and 1 base at J, with 9 bases between. The whole variable domain, remainder taken from reference TRBV18 and TRBJ2-7, is NAGVMQNPRHLVRRRGQEARLRCSPMKGHSHVYWYRQLPEEGLKFMVYLQKENIIDESGMPKERFSAEFPKEGPSILRIQQVVRGDSAAYFCASSPLGFSYEQYFGPGTRLTVT.

The rearrangement joins TRBV18 to TRBJ2-7, with D perhaps TRBD2 (6 bases). This CDR3 comprises 15 residues. Trimming removed 4 bases at V and 2 bases at J, with 15 bases between. CDR1 KGHSH and CDR2 LQKENI come from the germline V gene. Here the CDR3 DNA reads TGTGCCAGCTCACACGGGGGTCTCAGGACCTACGAGCAGTACTTC. Protein product: CASSHGGLRTYEQYF.

This rearrangement joins TRBV7-2 to TRBJ1-1; D not resolved. The V end was cut by 5 bases, the J end by 1 base, with 8 bases between. The germline V gene encodes CDR1 SGHTA and CDR2 FQGNSA. The CDR3 consists of 13 residues. CDR3 amino acids: CASSLAANTEAFF. Here the CDR3 DNA reads TGTGCCAGCAGCCTCGCGGCGAACACTGAAGCTTTCTTT. Looking up the rest from reference TRBV7-2 and TRBJ1-1 gives the full variable domain: GAGVSQSPSNKVTEKGKDVELRCDPISGHTALYWYRQSLGQGLEFLIYFQGNSAPDKSGLPSDRFSAERTGGSVSTLTIQRTQQEDSAVYLCASSLAANTEAFFGQGTRLTVV.

The chain joins TRBV7-3 to TRBJ2-3, with 14 positions matching TRBD2. V gave up 5 bases and J gave up 4 bases; unmatched junction bases: 11. This CDR3 has 18 residues. In germline, CDR1 is SGHTA, CDR2 FQGTGA. CDR3 residues: CASSRLGTSGSEADTQYF. The CDR3 DNA reads TGTGCCAGCAGCCGCTTGGGGACTAGCGGGAGTGAGGCAGATACGCAGTATTTT.

The chain is built from TRBV4-1 and TRBJ2-2, with D possibly being TRBD2 (6 bases). Germline V gene lookup returns CDR1 MGHRA and CDR2 YSYEKL. V shed 7 bases and J shed 4 bases, with 19 bases lying between them. This CDR3 has 16 residues. The CDR3 DNA follows: TGCGCCAGCACCTTGCTGGCGGGATGGGGCACCGGGGAGCTGTTTTTT. Translation: CASTLLAGWGTGELFF.

This chain joins TRBV6-5 and TRBJ2-1, with TRBD2 identical over 11 bases. CDR3 length: 13 residues. Germline CDR1 reads MNHEY; CDR2 reads SVGAGI. Trimming cost V 6 bases and J 9 bases; bases outside gene matches: 4. The CDR3 loop is CASRLAGEGEQFF. The DNA for the CDR3 is TGTGCCAGCAGACTAGCGGGGGAGGGTGAGCAGTTCTTC.

This clone ranks as medium-sized (0.01 to 0.1%). V gene TRBV28 combines with J gene TRBJ1-2; possible D gene TRBD1, 6 bases. The germline V and J ends were trimmed by 2 bases and 12 bases, with 10 bases remaining between them. The CDR3 is 11 residues long. In germline, CDR1 is MDHEN, CDR2 SYDVKM. CDR3 residues: CASSLAGDDTF. As DNA, the CDR3 is TGTGCCAGCAGTTTAGCAGGGGATGACACCTTC.

The rearrangement joins TRBV7-8 to TRBJ1-1; D is uncertain. V was clipped by 0 bases and J by 2 bases, with 10 bases between them. There are 15 residues in the CDR3. Germline CDR1 reads SGHVS; CDR2 reads FQNEAQ. The chain's CDR3 is CASSLALSGNTEAFF. CDR3 in DNA: TGTGCCAGCAGCTTAGCCCTATCAGGTAACACTGAAGCTTTCTTT.

DNA for the CDR3: TGTGCCAGCAGCAGTACGAAAACAGGGGGCAACTATAATTCACCCCTCCACTTT. It codes for CASSSTKTGGNYNSPLHF. The chain employs TRBV11-2 and TRBJ1-6; 9 bases fit TRBD1. Germline values: CDR1 SGHAT, CDR2 FQNNGV. CDR3 length: 18 residues. V lost 5 bases and J lost 3; bases outside the gene matches: 11.

The chain has TRBV6-5 and TRBJ1-2; unclear D gene. The CDR3 extends over 15 amino acids. V was shortened by 0 bases and J by 8 bases, with 16 bases between the two germline ends. CDR1 is MNHEY and CDR2 is SVGAGI in the germline V gene. CDR3: CASSYSTMGGSGYTF. As DNA, the CDR3 is TGTGCCAGCAGTTACTCGACAATGGGAGGCAGCGGCTACACCTTC.

V usage is TRBV5-1 and J usage is TRBJ2-1; no reliable D call. The CDR3 has 14 amino acids. Deletions cut 4 bases from V and 3 bases from J, with 11 bases between. Looked up from germline, CDR1 is SGHRS and CDR2 is YFSETQ. CDR3 in DNA: TGCGCCAGCAGCACCCCAAGAGGCTACAATGAGCAGTTCTTC. It is translated as CASSTPRGYNEQFF.

The chain is built from TRBV25-1 and TRBJ2-1; 8 bases line up with TRBD2. The CDR3 runs to 14 residues. Germline CDR1 and CDR2: MGHDK and SYGVNS. With 7 bases clipped from V and 1 base from J, the junction kept 3 bases outside the gene matches. CDR3 sequence (DNA): TGTGCCAGCATTAGCGGGACTTCCTACAATGAGCAGTTCTTC. This gives the protein CASISGTSYNEQFF. The full variable domain, in which reference TRBV25-1 and TRBJ2-1 provide the parts outside the CDR3, is EADIYQTPRYLVIGTGKKITLECSQTMGHDKMYWYQQDPGMELHLIHYSYGVNSTEKGDLSSESTVSRIRTEHFPLTLESARPSHTSQYLCASISGTSYNEQFFGPGTRLTVL.

CDR3 coding DNA: TGTGCCAGCAGCTTAGGCCTAGCTAACGACAATGAGCAGTTCTTC. Protein sequence: CASSLGLANDNEQFF. The V call is TRBV7-2, the J call TRBJ2-1; D is perhaps TRBD2 (5 bases). The germline CDR1 and CDR2 sequences are SGHTA and FQGNSA. The CDR3 is 15 amino acids. Between the trimmed V and J ends, which lost 1 base and 5 bases, there was a span of 12 bases.

This clone was seen once. The chain carries TRBV7-3 and TRBJ1-4, with 12 nucleotides matching TRBD1. Germline CDR1 reads SGHTA; CDR2 reads FQGTGA. The V and J ends lost 5 bases and 7 bases, in that order; junction bases with no gene match: 14. The CDR3 length is 18 residues. CDR3 coding DNA: TGTGCCAGCAGCGCCGGGACAGGGGGCTCTTCAGGGCTTGAAAAACTGTTTTTT. Translating gives CASSAGTGGSSGLEKLFF. Based on the CDR3 plus reference TRBV7-3 and TRBJ1-4, the full variable domain is GAGVSQTPSNKVTEKGKYVELRCDPISGHTALYWYRQSLGQGPEFLIYFQGTGAADDSGLPNDRFFAVRPEGSVSTLKIQRTERGDSAVYLCASSAGTGGSSGLEKLFFGSGTQLSVL.

The table lists this clone with a few counts. The rearrangement joins TRBV14 to TRBJ1-2; no definite D call. The CDR3 length is 11 residues. V gave up 2 bases and J gave up 13 bases, with 11 bases separating them. Germline V gene sequence: CDR1 SGHDN, CDR2 FVKESK. The CDR3 loop is CASSQYGESTF. CDR3 sequence (DNA): TGTGCCAGCAGCCAATATGGAGAAAGCACCTTC.

J is TRBJ2-3 and V is TRBV5-1, with 7 positions matching TRBD2. Trimming cost V 4 bases and J 2 bases; bases outside gene matches: 7. The CDR3 totals 15 residues. Germline CDR1 SGHRS, CDR2 YFSETQ. The CDR3 is CASSPGGTSTDTQYF. The CDR3 DNA reads TGCGCCAGCAGCCCGGGGGGAACTTCCACAGATACGCAGTATTTT.

The chain couples TRBV15 to TRBJ1-4; TRBD1 might be the D (5 bases). This CDR3 spans 16 amino acids. V was clipped by 0 bases and J by 7 bases, with 15 bases between them. Germline loops: CDR1 LNHNV, CDR2 YYDKDF (reference sequence). The CDR3 DNA follows: TGTGCCACCAGCAGAGATAGGGGCAGGGAAAGTGAAAAACTGTTTTTT. Translating it yields CATSRDRGRESEKLFF.

The rearrangement links TRBV5-6 to TRBJ1-2, with 10 bases fitting TRBD1. CDR1 and CDR2 from the germline V gene are SGHDT and YYEEEE. The V and J ends lost 1 base and 7 bases, in that order; junction bases with no gene match: 7. The CDR3 has 15 residues. The chain's CDR3 is CASSLSGQGIGGYTF. The CDR3 DNA follows: TGTGCCAGCAGCTTGTCGGGACAGGGGATCGGTGGCTACACCTTC.

The chain has TRBV28 and TRBJ2-7; 16 positions agree with TRBD2. The CDR3 sequence is 17 residues long. Trimming at V came to 3 bases and at J to 0 bases, leaving 2 bases not matched to a gene. CDR1 is MDHEN, CDR2 SYDVKM, per germline. The CDR3 loop reads CASSLGLAGGLSYEQYF. The CDR3 region has the DNA TGTGCCAGCAGTTTGGGACTAGCGGGAGGGCTCTCCTACGAGCAGTACTTC.

The V gene is TRBV28, the J gene TRBJ2-5; 7 positions agree with TRBD1. The CDR3 runs 15 residues. The germline V gene has CDR1 MDHEN and CDR2 SYDVKM. V was pared by 10 bases and J by 3 bases, with 14 bases of the junction left unmatched. The CDR3 region is CAIRERDSYKETQYF. The CDR3 DNA sequence: TGTGCCATCCGTGAGAGGGACAGCTACAAAGAGACCCAGTACTTC.

J is TRBJ1-1 and V is TRBV19; D possibly corresponds to TRBD1 (5 bases). This CDR3 comprises 15 residues. Trimming cost V 6 bases and J 2 bases, with 16 bases left between them. Germline assignment: CDR1 LNHDA and CDR2 SQIVND (reference sequence). CDR3 loop: CASRPRTDTNTEAFF. The CDR3 nucleotides are TGTGCCAGTAGACCTCGGACGGACACAAACACTGAAGCTTTCTTT.

This clone has just a few counts. This chain connects TRBV29-1 to TRBJ2-7, with D possibly being TRBD2 (6 bases). The CDR3 covers 15 residues. Trimming stripped 4 bases from V and 5 bases from J, with 21 bases between. Germline V gene data show CDR1 as SQVTM and CDR2 as ANQGSEA. This chain's CDR3 is CSVVPKDPGVNEQYF. CDR3 coding DNA: TGCAGCGTTGTCCCTAAAGATCCGGGAGTTAACGAGCAGTACTTC.

The V and J genes are TRBV2 and TRBJ2-7; 9 nucleotides align to TRBD1. Trimming took 8 bases from V and 5 from J; bases not matched to a gene: 7. The CDR3 covers 13 residues. The V gene's germline CDR1 is SNHLY and CDR2 FYNNEI. CDR3 bases: TGTGCCAGCGGACGGGACAGGGACCACGAGCAGTACTTC. It translates to CASGRDRDHEQYF.